This T cell receptor beta chain was retrieved from a study of T cell responses to AZD1222 COVID-19 vaccine. The CDR3 has 13 amino acids. The V gene's germline CDR1 is SGDLS and CDR2 YYNGEE. V lost 6 bases to trimming and J lost 6 bases, with 15 bases between them. Some clones are missing from TCRdb's copy, which holds only in-frame ones; the method was immunoSEQ multiplex PCR. The top ten clones hold less than 1.3% of a sample with some 170,000 clones, about 90% of them seen once. The TCR sequence derives from an adult who received the AZD1222 COVID-19 vaccine. The J gene is TRBJ1-2, the V gene TRBV9, with D possibly matching TRBD1 (5 bases). Here the sequenced sample was peripheral blood, taken 28 days after the second AZD1222 dose. In DNA, the CDR3 is TGTGCCAGCATCGCCGGCGGGGGAAATGGCTACACCTTC. Its translation is CASIAGGGNGYTF.